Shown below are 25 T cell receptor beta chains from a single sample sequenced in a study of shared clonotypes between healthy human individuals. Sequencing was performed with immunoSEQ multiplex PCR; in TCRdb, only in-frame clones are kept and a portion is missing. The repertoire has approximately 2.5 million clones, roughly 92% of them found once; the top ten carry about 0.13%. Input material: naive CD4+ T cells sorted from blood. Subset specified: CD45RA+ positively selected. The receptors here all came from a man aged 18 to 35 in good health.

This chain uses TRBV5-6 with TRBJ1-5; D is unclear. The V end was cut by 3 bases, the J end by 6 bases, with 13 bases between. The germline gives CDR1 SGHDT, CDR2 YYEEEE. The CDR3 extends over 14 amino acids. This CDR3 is CASSSSFVFQPQHF. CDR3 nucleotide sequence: TGTGCCAGCAGCTCTTCGTTTGTGTTTCAGCCCCAGCATTTT.

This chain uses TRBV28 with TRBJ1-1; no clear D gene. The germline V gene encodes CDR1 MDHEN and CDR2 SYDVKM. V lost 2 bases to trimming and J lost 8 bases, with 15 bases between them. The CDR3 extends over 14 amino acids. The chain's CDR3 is CASSLVSAYVEAFF. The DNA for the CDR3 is TGTGCCAGCAGTTTAGTCAGCGCCTATGTAGAAGCTTTCTTT. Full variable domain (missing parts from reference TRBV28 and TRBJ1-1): DVKVTQSSRYLVKRTGEKVFLECVQDMDHENMFWYRQDPGLGLRLIYFSYDVKMKEKGDIPEGYSVSREKKERFSLILESASTNQTSMYLCASSLVSAYVEAFFGQGTRLTVV.

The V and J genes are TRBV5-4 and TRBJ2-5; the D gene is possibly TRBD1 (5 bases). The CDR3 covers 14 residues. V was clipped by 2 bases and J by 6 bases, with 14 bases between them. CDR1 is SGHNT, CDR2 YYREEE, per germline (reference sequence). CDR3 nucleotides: TGTGCCAGCAGCTTAGGTCAGGACACGAAGACCCAGTACTTC. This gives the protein CASSLGQDTKTQYF.

The CDR3 DNA reads TGTGCCACCAGCGGGCGCATAACCCCCGGGGAGCTGTTTTTT. Protein product: CATSGRITPGELFF. The V gene is TRBV15, the J gene TRBJ2-2; D not resolved. The germline V gene has CDR1 LNHNV and CDR2 YYDKDF (reference sequence). The germline V and J ends were trimmed by 5 bases and 6 bases, with 13 bases remaining between them. The CDR3 consists of 14 residues.

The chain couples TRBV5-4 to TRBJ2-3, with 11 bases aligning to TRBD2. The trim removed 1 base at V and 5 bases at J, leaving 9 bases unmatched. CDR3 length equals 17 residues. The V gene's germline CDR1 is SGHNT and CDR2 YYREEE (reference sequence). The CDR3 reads CASSLKKIAGGLDTQYF. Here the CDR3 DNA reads TGTGCCAGCAGCTTGAAAAAAATAGCGGGGGGGTTAGATACGCAGTATTTT.

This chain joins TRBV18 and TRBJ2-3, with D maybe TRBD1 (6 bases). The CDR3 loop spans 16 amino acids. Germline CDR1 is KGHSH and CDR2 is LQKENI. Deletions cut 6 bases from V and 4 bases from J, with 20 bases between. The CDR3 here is CASSWGQGTHADTQYF. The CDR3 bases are TGTGCCAGCTCTTGGGGGCAGGGGACCCACGCAGATACGCAGTATTTT.

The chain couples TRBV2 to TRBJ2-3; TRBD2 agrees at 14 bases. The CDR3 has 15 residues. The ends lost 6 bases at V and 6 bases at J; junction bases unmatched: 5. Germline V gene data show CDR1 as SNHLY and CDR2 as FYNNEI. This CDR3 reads CASRQGLAGVDTQYF. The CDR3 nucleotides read TGTGCCAGCAGGCAGGGACTAGCGGGGGTGGATACGCAGTATTTT.

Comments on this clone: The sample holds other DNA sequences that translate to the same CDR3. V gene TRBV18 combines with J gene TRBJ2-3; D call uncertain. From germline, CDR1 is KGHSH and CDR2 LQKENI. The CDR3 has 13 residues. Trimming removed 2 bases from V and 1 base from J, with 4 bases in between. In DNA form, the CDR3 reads TGTGCCAGCTCACCAACTGGCACAGATACGCAGTATTTT. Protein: CASSPTGTDTQYF.

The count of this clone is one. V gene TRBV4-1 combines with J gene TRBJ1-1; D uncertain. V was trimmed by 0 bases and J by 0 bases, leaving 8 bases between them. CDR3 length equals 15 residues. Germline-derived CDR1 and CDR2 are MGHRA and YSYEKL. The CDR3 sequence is CASSQEFTLNTEAFF. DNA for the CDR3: TGCGCCAGCAGCCAAGAATTCACCTTGAACACTGAAGCTTTCTTT.

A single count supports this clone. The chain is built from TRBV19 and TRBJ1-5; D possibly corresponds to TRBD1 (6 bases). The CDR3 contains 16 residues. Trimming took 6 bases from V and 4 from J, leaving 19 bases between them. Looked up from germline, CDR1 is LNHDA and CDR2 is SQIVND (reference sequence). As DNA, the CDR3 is TGTGCCAGTAGCACAATTGCGGTCGGGACAAATCAGCCCCAGCATTTT. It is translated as CASSTIAVGTNQPQHF.

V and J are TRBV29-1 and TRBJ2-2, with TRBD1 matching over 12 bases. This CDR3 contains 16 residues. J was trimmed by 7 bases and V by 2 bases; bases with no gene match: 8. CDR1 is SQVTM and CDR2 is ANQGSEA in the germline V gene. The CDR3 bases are TGCAGCGTTGAACGGGGGACAGGGGGCTCTATCGGGGAGCTGTTTTTT. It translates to CSVERGTGGSIGELFF.

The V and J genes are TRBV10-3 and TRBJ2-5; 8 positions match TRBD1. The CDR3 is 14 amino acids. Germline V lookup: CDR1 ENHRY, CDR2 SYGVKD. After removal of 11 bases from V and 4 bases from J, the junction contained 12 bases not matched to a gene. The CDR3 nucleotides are TGTGCCTCCGCCCAGGGGGCCGGGGGAGAGACCCAGTACTTC. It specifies CASAQGAGGETQYF.

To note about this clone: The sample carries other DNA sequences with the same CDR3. The CDR3 bases are TGCGCCAGCAGCTTGACAGGTTTGAACACTGAAGCTTTCTTT. This gives the protein CASSLTGLNTEAFF. This chain links TRBV5-1 with TRBJ1-1, with D perhaps matching TRBD1 (5 bases). The CDR3 loop spans 14 amino acids. Germline V gene data show CDR1 as SGHRS and CDR2 as YFSETQ. Trimming stripped 1 base from V and 0 bases from J, with 7 bases between.

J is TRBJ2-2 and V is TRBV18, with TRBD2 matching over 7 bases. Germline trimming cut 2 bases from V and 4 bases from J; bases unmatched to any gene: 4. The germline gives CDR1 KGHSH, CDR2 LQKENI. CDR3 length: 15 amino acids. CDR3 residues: CASSPSERGTGELFF. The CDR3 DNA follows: TGTGCCAGCTCACCATCGGAGCGGGGCACCGGGGAGCTGTTTTTT.

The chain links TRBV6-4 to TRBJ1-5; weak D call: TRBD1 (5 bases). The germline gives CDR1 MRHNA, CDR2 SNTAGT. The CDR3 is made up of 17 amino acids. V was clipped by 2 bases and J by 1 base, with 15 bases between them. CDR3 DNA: TGTGCCAGCAGTGACAGGGGCGGGGAGGGGAGCAATCAGCCCCAGCATTTT. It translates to CASSDRGGEGSNQPQHF.

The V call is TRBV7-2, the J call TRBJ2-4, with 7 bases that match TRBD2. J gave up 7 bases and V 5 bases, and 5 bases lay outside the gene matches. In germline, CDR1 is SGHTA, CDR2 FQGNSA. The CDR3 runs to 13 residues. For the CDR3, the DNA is TGTGCCAGCAGCCTCCGGGGAGGGAACATTCAGTACTTC. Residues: CASSLRGGNIQYF. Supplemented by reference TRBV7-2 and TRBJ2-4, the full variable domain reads GAGVSQSPSNKVTEKGKDVELRCDPISGHTALYWYRQSLGQGLEFLIYFQGNSAPDKSGLPSDRFSAERTGGSVSTLTIQRTQQEDSAVYLCASSLRGGNIQYFGAGTRLSVL.

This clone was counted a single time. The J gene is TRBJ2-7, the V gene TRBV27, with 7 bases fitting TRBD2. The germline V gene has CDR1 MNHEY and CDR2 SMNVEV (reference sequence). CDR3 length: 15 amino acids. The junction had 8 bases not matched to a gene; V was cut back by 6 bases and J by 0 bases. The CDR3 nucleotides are TGTGCCAGCAGGGTGGAGCGGGGACCCTCCTACGAGCAGTACTTC. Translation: CASRVERGPSYEQYF.

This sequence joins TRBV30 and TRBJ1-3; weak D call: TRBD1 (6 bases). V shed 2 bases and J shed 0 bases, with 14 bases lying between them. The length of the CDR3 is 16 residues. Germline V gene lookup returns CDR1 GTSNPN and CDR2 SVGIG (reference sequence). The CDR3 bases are TGTGCCTGGAGTCTAGGGGGGCTATCCTCTGGAAACACCATATATTTT. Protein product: CAWSLGGLSSGNTIYF.

The CDR3 DNA follows: TGTGCCAGCAGCAAGATCAGGGGCACAGATACGCAGTATTTT. Protein product: CASSKIRGTDTQYF. V usage is TRBV18 and J usage is TRBJ2-3, with D maybe TRBD1 (5 bases). Trimming removed 8 bases from V and 1 base from J, with 13 bases in between. CDR1 KGHSH and CDR2 LQKENI come from the germline V gene. The length of the CDR3 is 14 residues.

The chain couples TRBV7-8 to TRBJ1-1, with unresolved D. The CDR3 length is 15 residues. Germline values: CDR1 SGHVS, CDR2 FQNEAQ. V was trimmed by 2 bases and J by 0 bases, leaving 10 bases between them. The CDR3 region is CASSLQSDMNTEAFF. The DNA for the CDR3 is TGTGCCAGCAGCTTACAGAGCGACATGAACACTGAAGCTTTCTTT.

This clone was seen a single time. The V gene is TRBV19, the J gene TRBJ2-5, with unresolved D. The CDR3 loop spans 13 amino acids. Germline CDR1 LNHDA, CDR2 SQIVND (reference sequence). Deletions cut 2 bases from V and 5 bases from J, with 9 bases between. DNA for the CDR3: TGTGCCAGTAGTATAAGCCCTGAGGAGACCCAGTACTTC. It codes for CASSISPEETQYF.

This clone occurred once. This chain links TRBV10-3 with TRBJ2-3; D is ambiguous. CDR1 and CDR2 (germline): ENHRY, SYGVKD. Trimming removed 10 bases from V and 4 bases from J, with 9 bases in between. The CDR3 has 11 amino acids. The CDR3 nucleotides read TGTGCCACAACGGACGCAGATACGCAGTATTTT. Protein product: CATTDADTQYF.

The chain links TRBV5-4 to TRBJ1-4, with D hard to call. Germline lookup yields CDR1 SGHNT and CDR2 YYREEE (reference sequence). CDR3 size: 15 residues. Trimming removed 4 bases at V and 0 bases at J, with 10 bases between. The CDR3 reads CASSRAGTTNEKLFF. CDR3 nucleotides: TGTGCCAGCAGCCGAGCGGGTACAACTAATGAAAAACTGTTTTTT.

The DNA for the CDR3 is TGTGCCAGCAGCGCAATCGGAGGACAGGGAGCGCCGGGGGGCTCCTACAATGAGCAGTTCTTC. Its translation: CASSAIGGQGAPGGSYNEQFF. The chain joins TRBV9 to TRBJ2-1; weak D call: TRBD1 (8 bases). The CDR3 is made up of 21 amino acids. V was cut by 3 bases and J by 0 bases, with 28 bases left in between. In germline, CDR1 is SGDLS, CDR2 YYNGEE.

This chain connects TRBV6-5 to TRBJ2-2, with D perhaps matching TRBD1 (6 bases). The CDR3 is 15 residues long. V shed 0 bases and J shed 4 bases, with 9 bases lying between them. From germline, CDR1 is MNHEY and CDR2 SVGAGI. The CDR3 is CASSYSRGGTGELFF. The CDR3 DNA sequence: TGTGCCAGCAGTTACTCGAGAGGGGGCACCGGGGAGCTGTTTTTT.